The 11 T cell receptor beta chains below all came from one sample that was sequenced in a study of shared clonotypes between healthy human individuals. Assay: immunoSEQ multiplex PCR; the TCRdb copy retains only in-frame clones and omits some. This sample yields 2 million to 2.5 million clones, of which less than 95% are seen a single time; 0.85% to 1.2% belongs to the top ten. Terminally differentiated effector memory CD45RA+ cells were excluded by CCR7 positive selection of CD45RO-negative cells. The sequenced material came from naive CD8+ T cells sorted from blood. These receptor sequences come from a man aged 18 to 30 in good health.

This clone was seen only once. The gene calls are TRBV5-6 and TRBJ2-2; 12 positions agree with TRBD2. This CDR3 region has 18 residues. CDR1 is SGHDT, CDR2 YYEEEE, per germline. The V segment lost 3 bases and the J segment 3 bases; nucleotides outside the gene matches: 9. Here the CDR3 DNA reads TGTGCCAGCAGCTCCGGACTAGCGGGGTTCACGGACACCGGGGAGCTGTTTTTT. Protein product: CASSSGLAGFTDTGELFF.

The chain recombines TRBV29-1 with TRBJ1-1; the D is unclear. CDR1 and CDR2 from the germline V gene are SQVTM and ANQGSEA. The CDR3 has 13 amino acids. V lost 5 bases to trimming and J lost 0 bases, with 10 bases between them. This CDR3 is CSVNVLLNTEAFF. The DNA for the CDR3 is TGCAGCGTTAATGTCCTCTTGAACACTGAAGCTTTCTTT.

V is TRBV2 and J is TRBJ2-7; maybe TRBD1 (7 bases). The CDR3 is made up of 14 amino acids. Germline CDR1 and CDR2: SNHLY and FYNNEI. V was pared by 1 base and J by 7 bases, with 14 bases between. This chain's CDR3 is CASSEGQGGREQYF. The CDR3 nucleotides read TGTGCCAGCAGTGAAGGTCAGGGGGGACGGGAGCAGTACTTC.

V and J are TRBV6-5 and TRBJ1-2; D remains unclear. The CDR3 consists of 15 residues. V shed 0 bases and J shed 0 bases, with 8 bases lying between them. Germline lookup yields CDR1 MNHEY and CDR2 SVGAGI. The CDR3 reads CASSYSTISNYGYTF. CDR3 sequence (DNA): TGTGCCAGCAGTTACTCGACTATCTCTAACTATGGCTACACCTTC.

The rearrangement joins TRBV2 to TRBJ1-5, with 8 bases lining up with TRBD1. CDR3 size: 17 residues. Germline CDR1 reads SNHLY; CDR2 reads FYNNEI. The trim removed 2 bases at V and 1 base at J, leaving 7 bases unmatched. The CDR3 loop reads CASSESQTGASNQPQHF. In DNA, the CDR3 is TGTGCCAGCAGTGAATCCCAGACAGGGGCGAGCAATCAGCCCCAGCATTTT.

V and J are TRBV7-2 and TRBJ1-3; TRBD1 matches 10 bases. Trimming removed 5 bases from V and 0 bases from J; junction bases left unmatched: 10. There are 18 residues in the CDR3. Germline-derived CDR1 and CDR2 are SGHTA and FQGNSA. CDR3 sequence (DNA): TGTGCCAGCAGCCCCCAGACAGGGGGCACACTCTCTGGAAACACCATATATTTT. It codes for CASSPQTGGTLSGNTIYF.

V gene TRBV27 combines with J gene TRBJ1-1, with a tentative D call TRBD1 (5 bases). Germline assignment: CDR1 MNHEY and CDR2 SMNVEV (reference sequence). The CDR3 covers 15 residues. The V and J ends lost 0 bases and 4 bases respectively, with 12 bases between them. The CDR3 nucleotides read TGTGCCAGCAGTTTATCGGGGGTGATCCTCACTGAAGCTTTCTTT. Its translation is CASSLSGVILTEAFF.

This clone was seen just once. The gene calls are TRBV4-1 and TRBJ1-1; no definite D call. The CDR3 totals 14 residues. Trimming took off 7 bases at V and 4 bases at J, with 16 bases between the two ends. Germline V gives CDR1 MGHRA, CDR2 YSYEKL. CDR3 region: CASTFNTGFTEAFF. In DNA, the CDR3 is TGCGCCAGCACCTTTAACACGGGGTTCACTGAAGCTTTCTTT.

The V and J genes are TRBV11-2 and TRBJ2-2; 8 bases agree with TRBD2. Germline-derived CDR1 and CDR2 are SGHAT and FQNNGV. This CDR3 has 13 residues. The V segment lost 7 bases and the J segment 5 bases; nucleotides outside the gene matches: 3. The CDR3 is CASTAGVTGELFF. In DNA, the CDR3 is TGTGCCAGCACAGCGGGGGTGACCGGGGAGCTGTTTTTT.

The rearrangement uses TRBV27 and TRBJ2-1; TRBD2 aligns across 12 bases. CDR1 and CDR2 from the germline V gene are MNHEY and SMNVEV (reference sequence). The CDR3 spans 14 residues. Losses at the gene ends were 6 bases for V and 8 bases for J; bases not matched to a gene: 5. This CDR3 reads CASRGLAGFHEQFF. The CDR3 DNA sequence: TGTGCCAGCAGGGGACTAGCGGGCTTTCATGAGCAGTTCTTC.

The chain's CDR3 is CASSLGVGGTDTQYF. CDR3 nucleotides: TGTGCCAGCAGCTTAGGTGTGGGGGGCACAGATACGCAGTATTTT. The V call is TRBV7-3, the J call TRBJ2-3; D is perhaps TRBD1 or TRBD2 (5 bases each). Trimming cost V 2 bases and J 1 base, with 10 bases left between them. Germline V CDR1 and CDR2: SGHTA, FQGTGA. The CDR3 totals 15 residues.